This T cell receptor (beta chain) was recorded in a study of regulatory T cells in long-lasting Graves disease. Study-wide results and caveats: Persistent-disease Graves' patients showed less TCR diversity than new cases. It is possible that accuracy was reduced by the small size of the sample.

The authors built TCR beta libraries using iRepertoire HTBI primers and Arm-PCR of CDR3 regions. In the original workflow: The identification of roughly 62 TRBV and roughly 14 TRBJ segments was made across samples. TCRdb re-analysed the multiplex PCR reads in MiXCR, keeping a single row per CDR3 protein. These V and J calls originate from TCRdb's pipeline instead of the authors' own analysis. Of 410,000 or so distinct CDR3 sequences in the sample, just under 15% were seen once. The CDR3 has 15 residues. V was shortened by 6 bases and J by 3 bases, with 15 bases between the two germline ends. Noted time point: newly diagnosed GD, antithyroid drugs for less than 3 months. The TCR library used RNA extracted from PBMCs. This clonotype came up many times. The antigen remains unidentified. These data are also associated with another study on T cells in Graves' hyperthyroidism and ophthalmopathy. That paper adds: Most clonotypes expanded in the thyroid (above 0.001) were also present in blood.

The sequence was collected from a woman aged 30 to 39 with Graves disease. This chain joins TRBV12-3 or TRBV12-4 and TRBJ1-5, with D unresolved. Sample: peripheral blood mononuclear cells (PBMCs), taken at new diagnosis, from a patient treated with antithyroid drugs. The CDR3 protein is CASSPGGLDNQPQHF. The CDR3 DNA sequence: TGTGCCAGCAGCCCGGGAGGGTTGGACAATCAGCCCCAGCATTTT.